These T cell receptor beta chains were read from a single sample in a study of human T cells and chemical hapten exposure. TCRdb passed the RACE reads through MiXCR, listing each CDR3 protein once. This repertoire shows about 84,000 distinct CDR3 sequences, less than 14% found once; its top ten account for more than 3%. Source: whole blood, taken in connection with sensitization to the hapten diphenylcyclopropenone (DPC). The receptor source for this set is a woman aged 50 to 60 with alopecia areata. Some clones in this sample may be carry-over from other donors' samples. CDR3s include the opening cysteine and the closing phenylalanine or tryptophan. The order of the fields is J gene, clone size, V gene, D gene, CDR3 DNA, CDR3 protein. D genes are given only for firm matches. Some rows mark clone size as missing; the rest say once, few, many or name a class of expanded clone.

TRBJ2-7	many	TRBV7-9	NA	TGTGCCAGCAGCTCTCCGGGACCCAATGTGCAGTACTTC	CASSSPGPNVQYF
TRBJ1-1	many	TRBV28	NA	TGTGCCAGCAGGTCCCCGAACACTGAAGCTTTCTTT	CASRSPNTEAFF
TRBJ2-1	many	TRBV28	TRBD2	TGTGCCAGCAAGGGTAGCGGGAAGAACAATGAGCAGTTCTTC	CASKGSGKNNEQFF
TRBJ2-7	NA	TRBV9	NA	TGTGCCAGCAGCGTAAACGTCCCGGGCGAGCAGTACTTC	CASSVNVPGEQYF
TRBJ2-3	many	TRBV11-2	NA	TGTGCCAGCAGCCAGAAGGGGGGGGGCACAGATACGCAGTATTTT	CASSQKGGGTDTQYF
TRBJ2-7	many	TRBV3-1	TRBD2	TGTGCCAGCAGCCAAGGACGCCTAGCGGGTCCCTACGAGCAGTACTTC	CASSQGRLAGPYEQYF
TRBJ2-3	many	TRBV7-3	TRBD1	TGTGCCAGCAGCCGGGGACAGAGCACAGATACGCAGTATTTT	CASSRGQSTDTQYF
TRBJ2-2	many	TRBV20-1	NA	TGCAGTGCTAGGGGTGGGCTAAGCCGGAACGGGGAGCTGTTTTTT	CSARGGLSRNGELFF
TRBJ2-3	NA	TRBV28	TRBD1	TGTGCCAGCAGTTTGACAGGGCCAGATACGCAGTATTTT	CASSLTGPDTQYF
TRBJ2-7	NA	TRBV28	NA	TGTGCCAGCAGTTTGGGAAAACTATACGAGCAGTACTTC	CASSLGKLYEQYF
TRBJ1-2	many	TRBV29-1	NA	TGCAGCGCAGGGGACTATGGCTACACCTTC	CSAGDYGYTF
TRBJ2-7	many	TRBV28	TRBD1	TGTGCCAGCAAGGGGGCGCCGGGCGAGCAGTACTTC	CASKGAPGEQYF
TRBJ2-5	NA	TRBV5-1	NA	TGCGCCAGCAGCTTGGCCCTCTCCAGAATCCAAGAGACCCAGTACTTC	CASSLALSRIQETQYF
TRBJ2-3	many	TRBV3-1	NA	TGTGCCAGCAGCCGAAACCCCGGACGCACAGATACGCAGTATTTT	CASSRNPGRTDTQYF
TRBJ1-2	many	TRBV3-1	NA	TGTGCCAGCAGCCACCGGAGGGCTACAGCTTATTATGGCTACACCTTC	CASSHRRATAYYGYTF
TRBJ2-3	NA	TRBV9	TRBD2	TGTGCCAGCAGCTCACTGGGGAGGGGAAGCGCAGATACGCAGTATTTT	CASSSLGRGSADTQYF
TRBJ2-3	few	TRBV10-3	NA	TGTGCCATCAGACCCCCGGGACCCTCACCTCAGTATTTT	CAIRPPGPSPQYF
TRBJ1-5	few	TRBV2	NA	TGTGCCAGCAGTGGGGGGACGGCCAGCAATCAGCCCCAGCATTTT	CASSGGTASNQPQHF
TRBJ2-1	NA	TRBV20-1	TRBD2	TGCAGTGCTAGAGATCAGACTAGCGGGACAGGGAATGAGCAGTTCTTC	CSARDQTSGTGNEQFF
TRBJ2-3	many	TRBV5-1	TRBD2	TGCGCCAGCAGCTTTGCGGGAGTCCGCACAGATACGCAGTATTTT	CASSFAGVRTDTQYF
TRBJ1-1	NA	TRBV7-2	TRBD1	TGTGCCAGCAATCGACAGGGGGTCAGGATGAACACTGAAGCTTTCTTT	CASNRQGVRMNTEAFF
TRBJ2-7	NA	TRBV10-3	NA	TGTGCCATCAGTGAGTCGATAACTATTCTGTACGAGCAGTACTTC	CAISESITILYEQYF
TRBJ1-2	few	TRBV6-2/TRBV6-3	NA	TGTGCCAGCAGTCCACCGGGGCTCTATGGCTACACCTTC	CASSPPGLYGYTF
TRBJ2-2	many	TRBV12-3/TRBV12-4	NA	TGTGCCAGCAGTGCCCGGGGAACCGGGGAGCTGTTTTTT	CASSARGTGELFF
TRBJ1-1	NA	TRBV9	TRBD1	TGTGCCAGCAGCGGACAGGGTATGGTAGGGACTGAAGCTTTCTTT	CASSGQGMVGTEAFF
TRBJ2-1	few	TRBV20-1	TRBD2	TGCAGTGGCAGGCGGACTAGGAATGAGCAGTTCTTC	CSGRRTRNEQFF
TRBJ1-1	NA	TRBV3-1	NA	TGTGCCAGCAGCCAAACAGGGATCACTGAAGCTTTCTTT	CASSQTGITEAFF
TRBJ2-4	few	TRBV4-1	TRBD1	TGCGCCAGCAGCTCTCGGACAGGGGGCGTAGGGGACATTCAGTACTTC	CASSSRTGGVGDIQYF
TRBJ1-1	many	TRBV3-1	NA	TGTGCCAGCAGCCAACAGGGGCGCTTGAACACTGAAGCTTTCTTT	CASSQQGRLNTEAFF
TRBJ2-7	few	TRBV9	TRBD2	TGTGCCAGCAGCGCCTCTTTATTGGCTAGCGGCCACGAGCAGTACTTC	CASSASLLASGHEQYF
TRBJ1-2	NA	TRBV7-9	TRBD1	TGTGCCAGCACTCCTCAGGGACAGACTAACTATGGCTACACCTTC	CASTPQGQTNYGYTF
TRBJ2-6	many	TRBV5-1	NA	TGCGCCAGCAGCTTGGCCAGGGCTGGGGCCAACGTCCTGACTTTC	CASSLARAGANVLTF
TRBJ1-5	NA	TRBV11-2	TRBD1	TGTGCCAGCAGCATCCGACAGGGCCACAATCAGCCCCAGCATTTT	CASSIRQGHNQPQHF
TRBJ2-2	once	TRBV6-5	NA	TGTGCCAGTCCTACCGGGGAGCTGTTTTTT	CASPTGELFF
TRBJ2-7	NA	TRBV29-1	NA	TGCAGCGTTGAAAGAGGGAGTGGTTACGAGCAGTACTTC	CSVERGSGYEQYF
TRBJ2-1	NA	TRBV18	NA	TGTGCCAGCTCACCGACATTGGGGGGCCGTAATGAGCAGTTCTTC	CASSPTLGGRNEQFF
TRBJ2-2	few	TRBV11-2	NA	TGTGCCAGCAGCTTCATTATGCGGTCGGGGTCTACCTTCACCGGGGAGCTGTTTTTT	CASSFIMRSGSTFTGELFF
TRBJ1-6	many	TRBV5-1	TRBD1	TGCGCCAGCAGCGGGGGACAGCCTTCACCCCTCCACTTT	CASSGGQPSPLHF
TRBJ2-3	NA	TRBV15	TRBD2	TGTGCCACCGACGCGGGAGGGCCCGGGGATACGCTGTATTTT	CATDAGGPGDTLYF
TRBJ2-3	NA	TRBV29-1	NA	TGCAGCGTCAGGGTTCGGCTGGATACGCAGTATTTT	CSVRVRLDTQYF
TRBJ2-1	many	TRBV29-1	TRBD2	TGCAGCGTTGAAGGCTATCGGGGTAGCGGGAGCCACAATGAGCAGTTCTTC	CSVEGYRGSGSHNEQFF
TRBJ1-1	NA	TRBV20-1	NA	TGCAGTGCTAGAGATCCCGAGGCAGTTGAAGCTTTCTTT	CSARDPEAVEAFF
TRBJ2-3	many	TRBV5-4	NA	TGTGCCAGCAGCTTTCCTAGCACAGATACGCAGTATTTT	CASSFPSTDTQYF
TRBJ2-1	many	TRBV11-2	TRBD1	TGTGCCAGCAGCTTTGAGGGGGCTGCCCACAATGAGCAGTTCTTC	CASSFEGAAHNEQFF
TRBJ2-1	few	TRBV28	NA	TGTGCCAGCAGCCCAGTGCGACCCTACAATGAGCAGTTCTTC	CASSPVRPYNEQFF
TRBJ1-1	many	TRBV25-1	TRBD1	TGTGCCAGCATAGGGGGCTGGGGCACTGAAGCTTTCTTT	CASIGGWGTEAFF